This passage covers 29 T cell receptor beta chains from one sample sequenced in a study of siplizumab effects on memory and regulatory T cells. The data were produced by immunoSEQ multiplex PCR, yet TCRdb's version contains in-frame clones alone and is incomplete. The sample records approximately 92,000 clones, about 93% being singletons. The sample consisted of non-Treg CD4+ T cells sorted from blood. The receptors were sampled from a human donor in good health.

The chain links TRBV2 to TRBJ2-7; either TRBD1 or TRBD2 may supply D (5 bases each). CDR1 is SNHLY and CDR2 is FYNNEI in the germline V gene. This CDR3 comprises 15 residues. V gave up 6 bases and J gave up 3 bases, with 18 bases separating them. This CDR3 reads CASSKESGTLYEQYF. CDR3 coding DNA: TGTGCCAGCAGCAAAGAGTCCGGGACCCTCTACGAGCAGTACTTC. Looking up the rest from reference TRBV2 and TRBJ2-7 gives the full variable domain: EPEVTQTPSHQVTQMGQEVILRCVPISNHLYFYWYRQILGQKVEFLVSFYNNEISEKSEIFDDQFSVERPDGSNFTLKIRSTKLEDSAMYFCASSKESGTLYEQYFGPGTRLTVT.

The chain employs TRBV5-1 and TRBJ1-3; TRBD1 matches at 7 bases. The trim removed 0 bases at V and 8 bases at J, leaving 8 bases unmatched. The CDR3 loop spans 15 amino acids. CDR1 and CDR2 (germline): SGHRS, YFSETQ. CDR3 bases: TGCGCCAGCAGCTTGGAAGTCAGGGGGATTGACACCATATATTTT. This translates into CASSLEVRGIDTIYF.

This chain uses TRBV5-1 with TRBJ2-3; 7 bases are shared with TRBD2. This CDR3 is built from 16 residues. The V segment lost 3 bases and the J segment 0 bases; nucleotides outside the gene matches: 7. Germline loops: CDR1 SGHRS, CDR2 YFSETQ. CDR3 in amino acids: CASSWDLAESTDTQYF. For the CDR3, the DNA is TGCGCCAGCAGCTGGGATCTAGCGGAAAGCACAGATACGCAGTATTTT. The full variable domain, completed using reference TRBV5-1 and TRBJ2-3, is KAGVTQTPRYLIKTRGQQVTLSCSPISGHRSVSWYQQTPGQGLQFLFEYFSETQRNKGNFPGRFSGRQFSNSRSEMNVSTLELGDSALYLCASSWDLAESTDTQYFGPGTRLTVL.

V and J are TRBV2 and TRBJ1-2; D perhaps matches TRBD1 (6 bases). The length of the CDR3 is 12 residues. The V end was cut by 6 bases, the J end by 7 bases, with 12 bases between. Per the germline V gene, CDR1 is SNHLY and CDR2 is FYNNEI. CDR3 DNA: TGTGCCAGCAGAAGGGAACAGGGTGGCTACACCTTC. Its protein is CASRREQGGYTF.

The chain carries TRBV9 and TRBJ2-5; 8 nucleotides match TRBD1. The CDR3 length is 15 residues. V lost 0 bases and J lost 4; bases outside the gene matches: 5. CDR1 and CDR2 from the germline V gene are SGDLS and YYNGEE. The CDR3, as DNA: TGTGCCAGCAGCGTAGGAGGGACAGGCCTAGAGACCCAGTACTTC. This encodes CASSVGGTGLETQYF.

CDR3 protein: CASSLGPGSNQPQHF. The CDR3, as DNA: TGTGCCAGCAGCTTAGGCCCAGGTAGTAATCAGCCCCAGCATTTT. The rearrangement joins TRBV7-9 to TRBJ1-5; no clear D gene. Trimming left V 1 base short and J 4 bases short, with 11 bases between. Per germline, CDR1 SEHNR and CDR2 FQNEAQ (reference sequence). This CDR3 spans 15 amino acids. Complete variable domain (other parts from reference TRBV7-9 and TRBJ1-5): DTGVSQNPRHKITKRGQNVTFRCDPISEHNRLYWYRQTLGQGPEFLTYFQNEAQLEKSRLLSDRFSAERPKGSFSTLEIQRTEQGDSAMYLCASSLGPGSNQPQHFGDGTRLSIL.

The chain couples TRBV6-1 to TRBJ2-7; 14 bases match TRBD2. J lost 4 bases, V lost 4 bases, and 6 bases had no gene match. CDR1 and CDR2 from the germline V gene are MNHNS and SASEGT. CDR3 length: 16 residues. This CDR3 is CASSAGLAGEGYEQYF. CDR3 sequence (DNA): TGTGCCAGCAGTGCGGGACTAGCGGGAGAAGGGTACGAGCAGTACTTC.

This clone was seen just once. This chain links TRBV29-1 with TRBJ2-1; TRBD2 agrees at 9 bases. Trimming took 6 bases from V and 0 from J; bases not matched to a gene: 12. The CDR3 runs to 17 residues. Germline CDR1 is SQVTM and CDR2 is ANQGSEA. Here the CDR3 reads CSVRGIAGESSYNEQFF. The CDR3 DNA is TGCAGCGTAAGGGGGATAGCGGGAGAGAGCTCCTACAATGAGCAGTTCTTC.

This clone was counted once. This chain joins TRBV4-2 and TRBJ1-6, with TRBD1 as a possible D gene (5 bases). The CDR3 loop spans 15 amino acids. Looked up from germline, CDR1 is LGHNA and CDR2 is YNFKEQ. Trimming cost V 6 bases and J 6 bases, with 15 bases left between them. CDR3 protein: CASRATGLLNSPLHF. The CDR3 region has the DNA TGTGCCAGCAGGGCCACGGGACTGCTTAATTCACCCCTCCACTTT.

J is TRBJ1-1 and V is TRBV10-1; no definite D call. This CDR3 is 13 amino acids long. Per the germline V gene, CDR1 is WNHNN and CDR2 is SYGVQD (reference sequence). Trimming cost V 2 bases and J 3 bases, with 7 bases left between them. CDR3 nucleotide sequence: TGCGCCAGCAGTGAGAGTCTGGACACTGAAGCTTTCTTT. The encoded protein is CASSESLDTEAFF.

The chain is built from TRBV28 and TRBJ2-7, with unresolved D. Between the trimmed V and J ends, which lost 6 bases and 5 bases, there was a span of 20 bases. CDR1 and CDR2 (germline): MDHEN, SYDVKM. The CDR3 runs 15 residues. CDR3: CASSSDGLPTDEQYF. The CDR3 nucleotides read TGTGCCAGCAGCTCGGACGGTTTGCCGACTGACGAGCAGTACTTC. Looking up the rest from reference TRBV28 and TRBJ2-7 gives the full variable domain: DVKVTQSSRYLVKRTGEKVFLECVQDMDHENMFWYRQDPGLGLRLIYFSYDVKMKEKGDIPEGYSVSREKKERFSLILESASTNQTSMYLCASSSDGLPTDEQYFGPGTRLTVT.

The count of this clone is one. V gene TRBV12-5 combines with J gene TRBJ2-1; 8 nucleotides align to TRBD2. Germline loops: CDR1 LGHNT, CDR2 FRNRAP. After removal of 6 bases from V and 10 bases from J, the junction contained 14 bases not matched to a gene. The CDR3 is 15 residues long. The CDR3, as DNA: TGTGCTAGTGGCCCAGGGACTAGGGGGGGTTTGGAGCAGTTCTTC. It specifies CASGPGTRGGLEQFF.

This chain links TRBV2 with TRBJ1-6; D not certain. The V and J ends lost 10 bases and 0 bases respectively, with 13 bases between them. Germline V gene data show CDR1 as SNHLY and CDR2 as FYNNEI. The CDR3 contains 15 residues. The CDR3 protein is CATLLGFSYNSPLHF. The CDR3 DNA follows: TGTGCCACCCTACTAGGGTTCTCCTATAATTCACCCCTCCACTTT.

This chain connects TRBV4-2 to TRBJ2-1; D is undetermined. The V and J ends lost 0 bases and 7 bases respectively, with 7 bases between them. The germline gives CDR1 LGHNA, CDR2 YNFKEQ. CDR3 size: 13 residues. The CDR3 reads CASSQETENEQFF. CDR3 DNA: TGTGCCAGCAGCCAAGAAACGGAAAATGAGCAGTTCTTC.

This sequence joins TRBV4-2 and TRBJ2-1; no clear D gene. This CDR3 region has 14 residues. V lost 0 bases to trimming and J lost 4 bases, with 7 bases between them. Germline CDR1 reads LGHNA; CDR2 reads YNFKEQ. CDR3 sequence reads: CASSQEGPYNEQFF. DNA of the CDR3: TGTGCCAGCAGCCAAGAGGGCCCTTACAATGAGCAGTTCTTC.

The J gene is TRBJ2-7, the V gene TRBV6-5; 7 positions match TRBD1. Germline lookup yields CDR1 MNHEY and CDR2 SVGAGI. The CDR3 runs to 14 residues. J was trimmed by 6 bases and V by 5 bases; bases with no gene match: 10. The DNA of the CDR3 is TGTGCCAGCAGTGAGCTGAGACAGGGTGCCGAGCAGTACTTC. Translating gives CASSELRQGAEQYF.

The V gene is TRBV19, the J gene TRBJ2-7; TRBD2 matches 11 bases. Germline V gives CDR1 LNHDA, CDR2 SQIVND (reference sequence). There are 15 residues in the CDR3. V lost 5 bases, J lost 2 bases, and 5 bases stayed unmatched. CDR3 in amino acids: CASSSRLAGPYEQYF. CDR3 coding DNA: TGTGCCAGTAGTTCCCGACTAGCGGGGCCCTACGAGCAGTACTTC.

This chain connects TRBV7-9 to TRBJ1-1; D not certain. Germline CDR1 SEHNR, CDR2 FQNEAQ (reference sequence). Between the trimmed V and J ends, which lost 5 bases and 0 bases, there was a span of 16 bases. This CDR3 has 16 residues. As DNA, the CDR3 is TGTGCCAGCAGCCACAGCCTTAATCCAATGAACACTGAAGCTTTCTTT. It specifies CASSHSLNPMNTEAFF.

This chain uses TRBV27 with TRBJ2-7; TRBD2 is a possible D gene (6 bases). Per germline, CDR1 MNHEY and CDR2 SMNVEV (reference sequence). The V end was cut by 4 bases, the J end by 5 bases, with 21 bases between. The CDR3 contains 16 residues. The DNA of the CDR3 is TGTGCCAGCAGTTCCATACGGGGACTTGGAGCCAACGAGCAGTACTTC. Translated, it gives CASSSIRGLGANEQYF.

The V and J genes are TRBV4-1 and TRBJ2-5, with no clear D. V was pared by 4 bases and J by 1 base, with 13 bases between. The CDR3 is 15 residues long. Germline CDR1 reads MGHRA; CDR2 reads YSYEKL. CDR3 coding DNA: TGCGCCAGCAGCCGCTCTTATACCTCCCAAGAGACCCAGTACTTC. This gives the protein CASSRSYTSQETQYF.

The CDR3 sequence is CASSPLQGTGTEAFF. CDR3 coding DNA: TGTGCCAGCTCACCCCTACAGGGCACGGGCACTGAAGCTTTCTTT. The chain employs TRBV18 and TRBJ1-1, with D possibly TRBD1 on 6 matching bases. Per the germline V gene, CDR1 is KGHSH and CDR2 is LQKENI. This CDR3 is built from 15 residues. Trimming pared 3 bases from V and 4 bases from J, leaving 15 bases between.

The chain is built from TRBV28 and TRBJ2-7; no firm D call. Germline CDR1 MDHEN, CDR2 SYDVKM. The ends were cut back, 3 bases at V and 6 bases at J, with 18 bases in the middle. This CDR3 is 15 amino acids long. The CDR3: CASSFPGRTPSEQYF. Here the CDR3 DNA reads TGTGCCAGCAGTTTTCCGGGCCGAACCCCTTCCGAGCAGTACTTC.

This chain connects TRBV18 to TRBJ1-3; 7 nucleotides match TRBD1. The J segment lost 0 bases and the V segment lost 3 bases, leaving 2 bases of the junction unmatched. This CDR3 comprises 15 residues. Germline V gene lookup returns CDR1 KGHSH and CDR2 LQKENI. Here the CDR3 DNA reads TGTGCCAGCTCACCCAGGGGGAACTCTGGAAACACCATATATTTT. Translation gives CASSPRGNSGNTIYF.

V is TRBV6-6 and J is TRBJ1-1, with D hard to call. The CDR3 totals 14 residues. CDR1 and CDR2 from the germline V gene are MNHNY and SVGAGI (reference sequence). V was cut by 0 bases and J by 4 bases, with 9 bases left in between. The CDR3 DNA sequence: TGTGCCAGCAGTTACTCAGGTCCGGGCACTGAAGCTTTCTTT. Translation gives CASSYSGPGTEAFF.

This chain links TRBV19 with TRBJ2-2, with a weak D call TRBD1 (5 bases). CDR1 LNHDA and CDR2 SQIVND come from the germline V gene (reference sequence). Deletions cut 4 bases from V and 4 bases from J, with 7 bases between. The CDR3 covers 13 residues. The CDR3 DNA is TGTGCCAGTAGTACGGACATCACCGGGGAGCTGTTTTTT. This encodes CASSTDITGELFF.

This clone has only a few counts. The genes are TRBV19 and TRBJ1-5; D gene ambiguous. V lost 1 base, J lost 6 bases, and 7 bases lay in between. The CDR3 has 13 amino acids. CDR1 LNHDA and CDR2 SQIVND come from the germline V gene (reference sequence). The CDR3 region is CASSIVYGQPQHF. CDR3 in DNA: TGTGCCAGTAGTATAGTATACGGTCAGCCCCAGCATTTT.

V and J are TRBV7-2 and TRBJ1-2, with D uncertain. Trimming removed 2 bases at V and 6 bases at J, with 10 bases between. This CDR3 spans 13 amino acids. Germline CDR1 SGHTA, CDR2 FQGNSA. The DNA of the CDR3 is TGTGCCAGCAGCTTATTTCGGTACAATGGCTACACCTTC. Amino acids: CASSLFRYNGYTF.

The V call is TRBV28, the J call TRBJ1-5; 8 nucleotides agree with TRBD1. CDR1 is MDHEN, CDR2 SYDVKM, per germline. V was pared by 4 bases and J by 3 bases, with 8 bases of the junction left unmatched. This CDR3 is built from 16 residues. CDR3 nucleotides: TGTGCCAGCAGTTCACGAAGGACAGGGAACAATCAGCCCCAGCATTTT. Protein: CASSSRRTGNNQPQHF.

V and J are TRBV5-4 and TRBJ1-1; TRBD1 might be the D (6 bases). V was clipped by 7 bases and J by 10 bases, with 17 bases between them. Germline V gene lookup returns CDR1 SGHNT and CDR2 YYREEE (reference sequence). CDR3 length: 12 amino acids. The CDR3 nucleotides read TGTGCCAGCGGAGTCGTTGGGGGGCGAGCTTTCTTT. Its translation: CASGVVGGRAFF.